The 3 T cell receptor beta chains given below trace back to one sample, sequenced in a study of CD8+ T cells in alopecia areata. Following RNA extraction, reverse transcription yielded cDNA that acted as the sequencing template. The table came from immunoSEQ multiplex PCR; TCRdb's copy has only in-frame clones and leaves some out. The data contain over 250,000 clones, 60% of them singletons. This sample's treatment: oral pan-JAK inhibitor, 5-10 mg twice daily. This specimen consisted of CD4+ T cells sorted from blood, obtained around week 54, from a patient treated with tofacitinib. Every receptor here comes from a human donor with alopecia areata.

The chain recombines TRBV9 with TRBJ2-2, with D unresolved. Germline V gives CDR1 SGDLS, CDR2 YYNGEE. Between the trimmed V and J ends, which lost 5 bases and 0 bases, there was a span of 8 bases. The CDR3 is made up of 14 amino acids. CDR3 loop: CASSPATNTGELFF. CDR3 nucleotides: TGTGCCAGCAGTCCAGCAACGAACACCGGGGAGCTGTTTTTT.

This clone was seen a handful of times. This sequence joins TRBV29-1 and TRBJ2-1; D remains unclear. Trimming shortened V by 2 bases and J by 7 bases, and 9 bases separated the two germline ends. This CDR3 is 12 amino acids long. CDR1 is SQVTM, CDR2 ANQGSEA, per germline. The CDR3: CSVEHPVNEQFF. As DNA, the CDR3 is TGCAGCGTTGAACACCCGGTGAATGAGCAGTTCTTC.

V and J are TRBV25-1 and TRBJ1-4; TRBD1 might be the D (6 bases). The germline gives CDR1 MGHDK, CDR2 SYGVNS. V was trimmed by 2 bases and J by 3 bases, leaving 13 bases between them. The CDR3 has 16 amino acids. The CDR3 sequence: CASSEVGRGPNEKLFF. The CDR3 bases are TGTGCCAGCAGTGAAGTGGGCAGGGGTCCTAATGAAAAACTGTTTTTT. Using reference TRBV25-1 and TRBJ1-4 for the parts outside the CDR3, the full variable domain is EADIYQTPRYLVIGTGKKITLECSQTMGHDKMYWYQQDPGMELHLIHYSYGVNSTEKGDLSSESTVSRIRTEHFPLTLESARPSHTSQYLCASSEVGRGPNEKLFFGSGTQLSVL.